The 21 T cell receptor beta chains reported below all come from one sample, sequenced in a study of cytomegalovirus exposure and HLA in healthy donors. Some clones are missing from TCRdb's copy, which holds only in-frame ones; the method was immunoSEQ multiplex PCR. The table lists 73,000 or so clones, around 94% of them singletons. The sequencing sample was made of PBMCs. All receptors derive from a woman aged 18-30 years in good health and CMV-seropositive.

V usage is TRBV28 and J usage is TRBJ1-5, with D hard to call. V was shortened by 10 bases and J by 3 bases, with 13 bases between the two germline ends. The CDR3 loop spans 13 amino acids. CDR1 and CDR2 (germline): MDHEN, SYDVKM. The DNA for the CDR3 is TGTGCCACAGGCAGCCGCAACAATCAGCCCCAGCATTTT. This gives the protein CATGSRNNQPQHF.

The chain recombines TRBV4-3 with TRBJ1-2, with 9 bases that match TRBD1. Per the germline V gene, CDR1 is LGHNA and CDR2 is YSLEER. V was pared by 0 bases and J by 8 bases, with 4 bases of the junction left unmatched. This CDR3 is 14 amino acids long. The CDR3 coding sequence is TGCGCCAGCAGCCAAGAGGGACAGGGAAGGGGCTACACCTTC. Its protein is CASSQEGQGRGYTF.

The rearrangement uses TRBV5-6 and TRBJ2-5, with a tentative D call TRBD1 (6 bases). This CDR3 has 14 amino acids. Germline lookup yields CDR1 SGHDT and CDR2 YYEEEE. V lost 4 bases, J lost 1 base, and 11 bases lay in between. DNA of the CDR3: TGTGCCAGCAGCCAAGGGGGTTTCCAAGAGACCCAGTACTTC. As protein: CASSQGGFQETQYF. The whole variable domain, filled in from reference TRBV5-6 and TRBJ2-5, reads DAGVTQSPTHLIKTRGQQVTLRCSPKSGHDTVSWYQQALGQGPQFIFQYYEEEERQRGNFPDRFSGHQFPNYSSELNVNALLLGDSALYLCASSQGGFQETQYFGPGTRLLVL.

The chain links TRBV5-4 to TRBJ1-2; 8 bases agree with TRBD1. Germline V gene sequence: CDR1 SGHNT, CDR2 YYREEE (reference sequence). The CDR3 is 16 residues long. V was pared by 4 bases and J by 4 bases, with 12 bases of the junction left unmatched. The CDR3 spells CASSPTDRDESYGYTF. The CDR3 nucleotides are TGTGCCAGCAGCCCGACGGACAGGGACGAAAGCTATGGCTACACCTTC.

This sequence joins TRBV7-2 and TRBJ2-7; D possibly corresponds to TRBD2 (5 bases). Germline CDR1 is SGHTA and CDR2 is FQGNSA. Trimming took 5 bases from V and 0 from J, leaving 11 bases between them. This CDR3 is built from 14 residues. In DNA form, the CDR3 reads TGTGCCAGCAGCGCCCGGAGCGGCTCCTACGAGCAGTACTTC. This sequence encodes CASSARSGSYEQYF.

This sequence joins TRBV28 and TRBJ2-7; the match to TRBD2 covers 13 bases. The CDR3 extends over 18 amino acids. From germline, CDR1 is MDHEN and CDR2 SYDVKM. Germline trimming cut 3 bases from V and 4 bases from J; bases unmatched to any gene: 12. The CDR3 DNA reads TGTGCCAGCAGTTTCGGGACTAGCGGGAAACTTAGAAATTACGAGCAGTACTTC. Its protein is CASSFGTSGKLRNYEQYF.

The chain links TRBV28 to TRBJ1-1; possibly TRBD1 for D (5 bases). This CDR3 has 15 residues. CDR1 and CDR2 from the germline V gene are MDHEN and SYDVKM. With 6 bases removed from V and 6 bases from J, the gap between germline ends came to 20 bases. The CDR3 protein is CASSPIDRDSAEAFF. The CDR3 DNA follows: TGTGCCAGCAGCCCCATCGACAGAGACTCTGCTGAAGCTTTCTTT.

The gene calls are TRBV2 and TRBJ2-5; 7 bases are a match to TRBD1. Per germline, CDR1 SNHLY and CDR2 FYNNEI. CDR3 size: 14 residues. V lost 6 bases and J lost 7; bases outside the gene matches: 11. The CDR3 spells CASREGQPRGTQYF. In DNA, the CDR3 is TGTGCCAGCAGAGAGGGACAGCCACGCGGGACCCAGTACTTC. The full variable domain, with the rest looked up from reference TRBV2 and TRBJ2-5, is EPEVTQTPSHQVTQMGQEVILRCVPISNHLYFYWYRQILGQKVEFLVSFYNNEISEKSEIFDDQFSVERPDGSNFTLKIRSTKLEDSAMYFCASREGQPRGTQYFGPGTRLLVL.

V is TRBV27 and J is TRBJ2-2; 9 bases agree with TRBD2. The CDR3 runs 16 residues. Per the germline V gene, CDR1 is MNHEY and CDR2 is SMNVEV (reference sequence). V gave up 5 bases and J gave up 4 bases; unmatched junction bases: 8. The DNA for the CDR3 is TGTGCCAGCAGTATCCTCGCGGGAGGGCCCACCGGGGAGCTGTTTTTT. Its translation: CASSILAGGPTGELFF.

This sequence joins TRBV15 and TRBJ2-2; 12 bases are shared with TRBD2. Germline CDR1 reads LNHNV; CDR2 reads YYDKDF (reference sequence). This CDR3 region has 16 residues. J was trimmed by 5 bases and V by 1 base; bases with no gene match: 2. CDR3 DNA sequence: TGTGCCACCAGCAGAGTAGGACTAGCGGGAACCGGGGAGCTGTTTTTT. This translates into CATSRVGLAGTGELFF.

This chain joins TRBV7-9 and TRBJ2-7; 8 bases align to TRBD2. The germline V gene encodes CDR1 SEHNR and CDR2 FQNEAQ (reference sequence). The length of the CDR3 is 17 residues. V lost 1 base, J lost 5 bases, and 13 bases stayed unmatched. CDR3 amino acids: CASSLGLAGIPGDEQYF. The CDR3, as DNA: TGTGCCAGCAGCTTAGGGTTAGCGGGGATCCCCGGGGACGAGCAGTACTTC.

This clone was picked up one time. The chain employs TRBV5-1 and TRBJ2-1, with 10 bases lining up with TRBD2. The CDR3 loop spans 15 amino acids. The V gene end was trimmed by 7 bases and the J gene end by 8 bases; junction bases not matched to a gene: 12. CDR1 is SGHRS, CDR2 YFSETQ, per germline. CDR3: CASHQRGGLGDEQFF. CDR3 DNA: TGCGCCAGCCACCAGCGGGGGGGCCTGGGTGATGAGCAGTTCTTC.

The chain's CDR3 is CASSQVIMSGGYGYTF. In nucleotides, the CDR3 is TGCGCCAGCAGCCAAGTGATTATGAGTGGCGGCTATGGCTACACCTTC. The V call is TRBV4-1, the J call TRBJ1-2; D ambiguous. The V end lost 1 base, the J end lost 4 bases, and 16 bases lay between the germline ends. This CDR3 contains 16 residues. CDR1 and CDR2 (germline): MGHRA, YSYEKL.

CDR3 sequence reads: CASGGQGRRIGSPLHF. CDR3 nucleotides: TGTGCCAGCGGTGGACAGGGTAGAAGGATTGGCTCACCCCTCCACTTT. The chain employs TRBV6-1 and TRBJ1-6; TRBD1 matches 8 bases. The CDR3 totals 16 residues. V gave up 8 bases and J gave up 10 bases; unmatched junction bases: 16. Germline V gene sequence: CDR1 MNHNS, CDR2 SASEGT.

This chain links TRBV5-1 with TRBJ1-1; TRBD1 might be the D (5 bases). The germline CDR1 and CDR2 sequences are SGHRS and YFSETQ. With 3 bases removed from V and 3 bases from J, the gap between germline ends came to 12 bases. CDR3 length: 14 amino acids. CDR3 coding DNA: TGCGCCAGCAGCTATCGACAGTTGGACACTGAAGCTTTCTTT. It encodes CASSYRQLDTEAFF.

The J gene is TRBJ1-2, the V gene TRBV7-9, with D perhaps matching TRBD1 (6 bases). With 6 bases removed from V and 4 bases from J, the gap between germline ends came to 12 bases. The germline gives CDR1 SEHNR, CDR2 FQNEAQ (reference sequence). This CDR3 is 13 amino acids long. As DNA, the CDR3 is TGTGCCAGCAGGGACCGGGACACCTATGGCTACACCTTC. This codes for CASRDRDTYGYTF.

Worth noting for this clone: In this CDR3 the conserved last residue, phenylalanine or tryptophan, is missing, so a read error is likely. This chain links TRBV28 with TRBJ2-7; D remains unclear. Germline CDR1 and CDR2: MDHEN and SYDVKM. V dropped 2 bases and J dropped 6 bases, with 17 bases sitting between them. The CDR3 spans 15 residues. The CDR3 sequence is CASSLNARVKPEQYL. DNA of the CDR3: TGTGCCAGCAGTTTAAACGCTCGGGTAAAACCCGAGCAGTACCTC.

The chain combines TRBV6-6 with TRBJ1-1; unclear D gene. Germline loops: CDR1 MNHNY, CDR2 SVGAGI (reference sequence). The CDR3 loop spans 13 amino acids. V was shortened by 4 bases and J by 1 base, with 7 bases between the two germline ends. DNA of the CDR3: TGTGCCAGCAGTTCACAAACGAACACTGAAGCTTTCTTT. It yields the protein CASSSQTNTEAFF.

The chain is built from TRBV5-5 and TRBJ2-5, with D tentatively TRBD1 (6 bases). The CDR3 contains 16 residues. Germline loops: CDR1 SGHKS, CDR2 YYEKEE (reference sequence). V lost 4 bases and J 4 bases, leaving 20 bases between the germline ends. Here the CDR3 DNA reads TGTGCCAGCAGCCCCGCCGGTTTGGGGGCAGGAGAGACCCAGTACTTC. This codes for CASSPAGLGAGETQYF.

The chain carries TRBV5-1 and TRBJ2-3; 7 bases match TRBD2. Germline V lookup: CDR1 SGHRS, CDR2 YFSETQ. Germline trimming cut 0 bases from V and 3 bases from J; bases unmatched to any gene: 4. The CDR3 contains 15 residues. The CDR3 sequence is CASSLVGLETDTQYF. The CDR3 bases are TGCGCCAGCAGCTTGGTAGGACTAGAAACAGATACGCAGTATTTT.

J is TRBJ2-7 and V is TRBV5-1; TRBD2 matches 7 bases. J lost 3 bases, V lost 4 bases, and 10 bases had no gene match. This CDR3 is 15 amino acids long. Germline loops: CDR1 SGHRS, CDR2 YFSETQ. CDR3 amino acids: CASSPDTWEGYEQYF. In DNA form, the CDR3 reads TGCGCCAGCAGCCCGGACACTTGGGAGGGCTACGAGCAGTACTTC. The complete variable domain, with remaining parts taken from reference TRBV5-1 and TRBJ2-7, reads KAGVTQTPRYLIKTRGQQVTLSCSPISGHRSVSWYQQTPGQGLQFLFEYFSETQRNKGNFPGRFSGRQFSNSRSEMNVSTLELGDSALYLCASSPDTWEGYEQYFGPGTRLTVT.